The T cell receptor (beta chain) described here comes from a study of T cells in Graves' hyperthyroidism and ophthalmopathy. In this sample, this clonotype turned up a few times. This CDR3 has 19 residues. Unmatched junction bases numbered 19, after V lost 1 base and J lost 8 bases. Germline loops: CDR1 MGHRA, CDR2 YSYEKL. It was RNA transcripts that yielded the amplified TCR beta CDR3 regions. First-round RT-PCR of the TCR CDR3 relied on the HTBI primer set. Each CDR3 protein gets one entry after TCRdb re-called the multiplex PCR reads with MiXCR. Here the sample spans around 300,000 distinct CDR3 sequences, approximately 12% being singletons.

Sequenced: blood. The receptor comes from a woman aged 25 to 39 with Graves' hyperthyroidism that later progressed to Graves' ophthalmopathy. This chain joins TRBV4-1 and TRBJ2-2; 7 bases are a match to TRBD1. The CDR3 bases are TGCGCCAGCAGCCAAGGCATCCCCGACAGGGTCACTTCGGGTGGGGAGCTGTTTTTT. Encoded protein: CASSQGIPDRVTSGGELFF.